This T cell receptor (beta chain) emerged from a study of shared clonotypes between healthy human individuals (TCRdb year 2020). For the wider study: The cohort included three men and a couple of women between 18 and 49 years of age. For each donor, three plates each were used for CD4 naive and CD4 memory, two plates were used for CD8 naive, and one plate was used for CD8 memory. To increase sequencing depth and limit assay-specific biases, different laboratories used diverse techniques to prepare libraries and sequence TCR repertoires. The study deeply sequenced blood TCR repertoires of about 5 healthy adults to estimate repertoire size and the extent of clonotype sharing between individuals. Leukapheresis yielded between about 0.85 and 9.5 billion PBMCs per donor.

V sheds 4 bases and J sheds 3 bases, leaving 14 bases between their ends. Measured from the cysteine to the phenylalanine, the CDR3 is 15 residues long. Of the read, only the CDR3 DNA is kept; its 45 bases are in frame from base 1. CDR1 SGHKS and CDR2 YYEKEE are derived from the germline V gene (reference sequence). TCR CDR3 regions were amplified from genomic DNA by multiplex PCR using the deep immunoSEQ assay. Extracted genomic DNA from each cell subset was distributed evenly across all wells of several immunoSEQ 96-well plates, and each plate was treated as a replicate. Each replicate PCR for sorted subsets received roughly 0.2 ug genomic DNA, equal to about 30,000 T cell genomes. The purified libraries were quantified using a Qubit 3.0 fluorometer, sized with a Bioanalyzer 2100, and then quantified again using the KAPA Library Quantification kit. Each immunoSEQ 96-well plate was sequenced on its own single-read 150-cycle Illumina NextSeq 550 flow cell. Regarding the original processing steps: Because the immunoSEQ output held only junctional sequences and lacked quality scores, the filtering could not match the filtering applied to full-length reads. To assign V/J genes and CDR3, sequences were annotated using PyIR, a Python wrapper for IgBLAST v1.9, with IMGT germline references. Reads were filtered out if the reads had weak V/J assignments (E-value above 1e-6), no CDR3, stop codons, out-of-frame junctions, or ambiguous translated residues. A V3J clonotype was defined by an identical inferred V gene, J gene, and CDR3 amino acid sequence. The percentage overlap between two repertoires was calculated by dividing the number of shared unique clonotypes by the size of the smaller repertoire. Repertoire richness was assessed with RTK rarefaction, the Chao1 estimator, and Recon v2.1 estimates of unobserved clonotypes. Generation probabilities were computed with OLGA for all TCRbeta clonotypes obtained by the gDNA method from several donors. TCRdb re-hosts the immuneACCESS table, in-frame sequences only. Its copies lack some clones; in the studies checked, an unresolved V gene accounts for under half of them, and the cause for the rest is not known. V, J and clone size derive from that table, while D and trimming were established from the DNA sequence. A total of roughly 650,000 clones appear in this sample, more than 95% of them only once. The ten biggest clones cover about 0.06% of the sample.

This clone was seen a few times. Its cognate antigen has yet to be identified. Base qualities are not recorded, but no much larger clone differs from it by a single base. Overall results and qualifications from the work: Clonotypes shared by all four sorted-subset donors showed higher generation probabilities than non-shared clonotypes. Naive subsets generally had larger estimated clonotype richness than memory subsets did. Sampling was restricted to blood, and TCR repertoires in tissues likely differ from the TCR repertoires found in blood. Even with the large sequencing depth, rarefaction of the sorted-subset datasets indicated that sequencing was incomplete. Because the study included a small number of donors, the genetic and exposure-history diversity represented was limited. When a few donors were compared, the shared fraction of clonotypes was about 5.4% for naive CD4, 3.5% to 4% for naive CD8, roughly 2.5% for memory CD4, and around 0.37% for memory CD8. Based on pairwise subsampling, the degree of clonotype sharing among donors was expected to be affected by sequencing depth.

The donors were healthy, HIV-negative adults with no recently reported acute infections or vaccinations. Every donor was a Caucasian adult living in Nashville, Tennessee, USA. Magnetic negative selection was used to enrich CD4+ T cells, after which naive cells were positively selected on CD45RA and the negative fraction became the memory subset. After blood collection by leukapheresis, PBMCs were isolated using Ficoll-Histopaque density gradient centrifugation and then cryopreserved in the vapor phase of liquid nitrogen. Analytical flow cytometry was used to check the purity and quantity of each magnetically sorted T cell population. Genomic DNA was isolated from each sorted fraction and quantified by UV absorbance on a Nanodrop 2000c.

The chain joins TRBV5-5 to TRBJ2-1; TRBD1 is a weak D gene call, 6 bases matching. Specimen: naive CD4+ T cells sorted from blood. The cell subset or site label of this sample denotes: CD45RA+ positively selected. This receptor was obtained from a woman aged 30 to 39 in good health. The CDR3 in this case is CASSLRDNSYNEQFF. The nucleotide sequence is given as TGTGCCAGCAGCCTCCGGGACAATAGCTACAATGAGCAGTTCTTC.